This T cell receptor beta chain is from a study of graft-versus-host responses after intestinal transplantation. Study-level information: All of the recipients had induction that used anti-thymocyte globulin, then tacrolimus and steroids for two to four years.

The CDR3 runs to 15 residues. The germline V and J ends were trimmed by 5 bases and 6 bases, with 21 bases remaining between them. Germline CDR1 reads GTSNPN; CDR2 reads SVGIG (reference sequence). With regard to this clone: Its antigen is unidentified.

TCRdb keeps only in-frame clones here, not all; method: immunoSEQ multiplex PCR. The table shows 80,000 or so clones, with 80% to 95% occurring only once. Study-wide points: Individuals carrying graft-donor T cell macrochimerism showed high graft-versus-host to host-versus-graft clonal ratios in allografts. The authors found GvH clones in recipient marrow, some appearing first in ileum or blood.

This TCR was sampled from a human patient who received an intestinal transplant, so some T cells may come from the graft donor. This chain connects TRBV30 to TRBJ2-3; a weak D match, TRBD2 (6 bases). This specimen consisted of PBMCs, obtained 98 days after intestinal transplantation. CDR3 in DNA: TGTGCCTGGGCCCGAGGCAGGGAGGTAGTGGATACGCAGTATTTT. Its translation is CAWARGREVVDTQYF.